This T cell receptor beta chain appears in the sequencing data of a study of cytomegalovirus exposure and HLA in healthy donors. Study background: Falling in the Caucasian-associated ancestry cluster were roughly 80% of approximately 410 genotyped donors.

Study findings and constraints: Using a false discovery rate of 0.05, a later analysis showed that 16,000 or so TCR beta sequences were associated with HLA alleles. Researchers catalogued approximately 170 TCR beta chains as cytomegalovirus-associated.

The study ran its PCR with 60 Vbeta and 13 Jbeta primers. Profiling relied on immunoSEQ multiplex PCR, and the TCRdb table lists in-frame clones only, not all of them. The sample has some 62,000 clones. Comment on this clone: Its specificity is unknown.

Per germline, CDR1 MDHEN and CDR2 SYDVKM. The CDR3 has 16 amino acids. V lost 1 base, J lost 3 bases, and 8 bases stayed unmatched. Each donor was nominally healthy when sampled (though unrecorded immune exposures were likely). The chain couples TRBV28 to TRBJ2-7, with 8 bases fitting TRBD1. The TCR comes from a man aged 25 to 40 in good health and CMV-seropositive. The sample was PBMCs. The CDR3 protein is CASSLLLTGTGYEQYF. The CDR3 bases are TGTGCCAGCAGTTTATTATTGACAGGGACAGGCTACGAGCAGTACTTC.